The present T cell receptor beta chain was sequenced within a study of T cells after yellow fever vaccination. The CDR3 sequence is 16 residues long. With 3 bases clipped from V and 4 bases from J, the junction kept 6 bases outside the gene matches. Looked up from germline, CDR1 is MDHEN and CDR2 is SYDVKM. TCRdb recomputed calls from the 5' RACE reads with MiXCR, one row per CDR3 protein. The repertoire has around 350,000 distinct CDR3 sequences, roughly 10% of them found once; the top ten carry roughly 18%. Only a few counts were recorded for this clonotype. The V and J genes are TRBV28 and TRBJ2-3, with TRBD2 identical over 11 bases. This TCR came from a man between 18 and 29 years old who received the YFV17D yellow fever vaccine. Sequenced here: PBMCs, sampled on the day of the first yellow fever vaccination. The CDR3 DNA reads TGTGCCAGCAGTTTTAGCGGGGGGGCAGGGCCAGATACGCAGTATTTT. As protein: CASSFSGGAGPDTQYF.